The 8 T cell receptor beta chains in this list originate from one sample, sequenced in a study of OX40 agonist ivuxolimab in advanced cancers. The library was made by the immunoSEQ multiplex PCR assay. Here the immuneACCESS table is served through TCRdb, limited to in-frame sequences with V and J called. Missing clones are a known gap in these copies; in checked studies unresolved V genes cover under half, and the rest lacks a known reason. The sample records under 45,000 clones, 80% to 90% of which are singletons. The leading ten clones occupy roughly 2.5% of the sample. The sample was CD4+ or CD8+ T cells sorted from blood, taken in a trial of the OX40 agonist ivuxolimab. The receptor source for this set is an adult with an advanced solid tumor such as melanoma, head and neck, liver or kidney cancer.

The V and J genes are TRBV7-9 and TRBJ2-1; D unresolved. The germline V gene has CDR1 SEHNR and CDR2 FQNEAQ (reference sequence). V lost 10 bases, J lost 3 bases, and 7 bases lay in between. The CDR3 totals 11 residues. CDR3 sequence reads: CATENYNEQFF. The CDR3 DNA follows: TGTGCCACCGAAAACTACAATGAGCAGTTCTTC.

This clone was detected a few times. The chain combines TRBV18 with TRBJ2-7, with TRBD2 matching 9 bases. J was trimmed by 0 bases and V by 2 bases; bases with no gene match: 2. Germline CDR1 reads KGHSH; CDR2 reads LQKENI. The CDR3 sequence is 15 residues long. Written as DNA, the CDR3 is TGTGCCAGCTCACCAACGGGACTAGCCTCCTACGAGCAGTACTTC. Translated, it gives CASSPTGLASYEQYF.

This clone came up a few times. V gene TRBV30 combines with J gene TRBJ1-5, with unresolved D. CDR1 is GTSNPN and CDR2 is SVGIG in the germline V gene (reference sequence). The V end lost 5 bases, the J end lost 3 bases, and 11 bases lay between the germline ends. The CDR3 has 13 residues. CDR3 sequence: CAWARAYNQPQHF. The CDR3 DNA follows: TGTGCCTGGGCGAGGGCATACAATCAGCCCCAGCATTTT.

CDR3 in DNA: TGTGCCAGCAGTTATTCTAGCGGATATGCCGGAGATACGCAGTATTTT. This encodes CASSYSSGYAGDTQYF. J is TRBJ2-3 and V is TRBV6-5, with 7 bases fitting TRBD2. CDR1 is MNHEY, CDR2 SVGAGI, per germline. V shed 3 bases and J 5 bases; nucleotides not matched to a gene: 11. This CDR3 contains 16 residues.

This chain uses TRBV13 with TRBJ2-7; weak D call: TRBD2 (7 bases). Trimming removed 5 bases from V and 3 bases from J, with 14 bases in between. The CDR3 is made up of 14 amino acids. Germline CDR1 and CDR2: PRHDT and FYEKMQ (reference sequence). The CDR3 reads CASSKRGGSYEQYV. The CDR3 bases are TGTGCCAGCAGCAAGAGGGGGGGGAGCTACGAGCAGTACGTC.

This clone was seen only once. V is TRBV27 and J is TRBJ1-5; tentative D call: TRBD1 (5 bases). Trimming removed 6 bases at V and 0 bases at J, with 12 bases between. The CDR3 runs 15 residues. The germline gives CDR1 MNHEY, CDR2 SMNVEV (reference sequence). This CDR3 reads CASSRGDVSNQPQHF. The CDR3, as DNA: TGTGCCAGCAGCCGGGGGGACGTTAGCAATCAGCCCCAGCATTTT.

The gene calls are TRBV5-4 and TRBJ2-4, with TRBD2 as a possible D gene (5 bases). From germline, CDR1 is SGHNT and CDR2 YYREEE (reference sequence). The V end was cut by 0 bases, the J end by 3 bases, with 13 bases between. The length of the CDR3 is 16 residues. Here the CDR3 DNA reads TGTGCCAGCAGCTTGGGCTTGGTGAGGGACAAAAACATTCAGTACTTC. It is translated as CASSLGLVRDKNIQYF.

The chain carries TRBV19 and TRBJ2-7, with 9 bases matching TRBD2. The CDR3 has 17 amino acids. V shed 2 bases and J 1 base; nucleotides not matched to a gene: 9. Germline V gives CDR1 LNHDA, CDR2 SQIVND (reference sequence). CDR3: CASSIRVAGAPSYEQYF. The CDR3 DNA reads as TGTGCCAGTAGTATACGGGTAGCGGGAGCCCCGTCCTACGAGCAGTACTTC.